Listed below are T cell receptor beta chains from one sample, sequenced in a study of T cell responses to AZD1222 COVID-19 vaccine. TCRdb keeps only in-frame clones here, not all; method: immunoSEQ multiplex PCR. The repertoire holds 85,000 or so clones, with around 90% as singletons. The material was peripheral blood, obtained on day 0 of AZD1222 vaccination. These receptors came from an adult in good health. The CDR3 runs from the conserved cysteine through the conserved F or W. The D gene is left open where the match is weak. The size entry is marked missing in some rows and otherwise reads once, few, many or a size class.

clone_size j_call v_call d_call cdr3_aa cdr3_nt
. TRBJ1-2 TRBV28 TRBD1 CASRLGQGAFPSYGYTF TGTGCCAGCAGACTTGGACAGGGGGCATTCCCTAGCTATGGCTACACCTTC
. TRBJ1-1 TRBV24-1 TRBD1 CATRPGTASSTEAFF TGTGCCACCAGGCCCGGGACAGCAAGTAGCACTGAAGCTTTCTTT
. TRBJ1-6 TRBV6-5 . CASSSAGVHSPLHF TGTGCCAGCAGTTCTGCCGGGGTTCATTCACCCCTCCACTTT
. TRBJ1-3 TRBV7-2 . CASSFRDAGGTIYF TGTGCCAGCAGCTTTCGGGACGCCGGTGGCACCATATATTTT
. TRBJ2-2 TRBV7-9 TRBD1 CASTRGQGESGELFF TGTGCCAGCACCCGTGGACAGGGTGAGAGTGGGGAGCTGTTTTTT
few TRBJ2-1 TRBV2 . CASSEVSYVDNEQFF TGTGCCAGCAGTGAAGTTAGCTACGTAGACAATGAGCAGTTCTTC
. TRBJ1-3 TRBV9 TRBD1 CASRGTETGNTIYF TGTGCCAGCCGGGGGACAGAAACTGGAAACACCATATATTTT
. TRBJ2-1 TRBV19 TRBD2 CASTHTSGEYNEQFF TGTGCCAGTACCCACACTAGCGGGGAGTACAATGAGCAGTTCTTC
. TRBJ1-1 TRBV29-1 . CSVEVWGTEAFF TGCAGCGTTGAGGTCTGGGGAACTGAAGCTTTCTTT
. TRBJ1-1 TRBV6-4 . CASSEKEGAHTEAFF TGTGCCAGCAGTGAAAAAGAGGGTGCGCACACTGAAGCTTTCTTT
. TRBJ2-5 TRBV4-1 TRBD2 CASSQVEGLARETQYF TGCGCCAGCAGCCAAGTAGAGGGACTAGCGAGAGAGACCCAGTACTTC
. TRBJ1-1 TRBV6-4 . CASSDSWGEAFF TGTGCCAGCAGTGACTCCTGGGGTGAAGCTTTCTTT
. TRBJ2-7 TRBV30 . CAWTGAYEQYF TGTGCCTGGACAGGGGCTTACGAGCAGTACTTC
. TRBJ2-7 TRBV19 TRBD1 CASRHRDRPYEQYF TGTGCCAGTAGGCACAGGGACAGGCCCTACGAGCAGTACTTC